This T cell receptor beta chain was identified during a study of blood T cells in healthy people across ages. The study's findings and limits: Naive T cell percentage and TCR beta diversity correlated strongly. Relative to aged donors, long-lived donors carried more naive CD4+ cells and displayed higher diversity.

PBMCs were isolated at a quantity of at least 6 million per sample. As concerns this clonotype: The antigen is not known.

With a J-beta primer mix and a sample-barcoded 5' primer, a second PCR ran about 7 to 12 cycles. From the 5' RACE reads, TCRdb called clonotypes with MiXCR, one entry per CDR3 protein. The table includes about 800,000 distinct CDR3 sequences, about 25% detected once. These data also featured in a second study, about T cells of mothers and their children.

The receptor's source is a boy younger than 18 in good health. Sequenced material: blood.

CDR3 residues: CASSLGRGVEQYF. The CDR3 DNA reads TGTGCCAGCAGCTTAGGTCGGGGGGTTGAGCAGTACTTC. This chain connects TRBV7-2 to TRBJ2-5; 7 bases are shared with TRBD2. V was pared by 1 base and J by 11 bases, with 7 bases of the junction left unmatched. The CDR3 runs 13 residues. The V gene's germline CDR1 is SGHTA and CDR2 FQGNSA.